Listed below are T cell receptor beta chains from one sample, sequenced in a study of blood T cells in healthy people across ages. TCRdb fed the 5' RACE reads into MiXCR, producing one record per CDR3 protein. There are over 1,500,000 distinct CDR3 sequences in the sample; roughly 49% occur only once, and roughly 2.1% lies in the top ten. The specimen sequenced was blood. All receptors derive from a woman between 35 and 50 years old in good health. CDR3s include the opening cysteine and the closing phenylalanine or tryptophan. A D gene is named only where the DNA matches it firmly. The listing skips clone size in some rows; elsewhere it reads once, few, many or a size class.

j_call d_call clone_size v_call cdr3_nt cdr3_aa
TRBJ2-1 . few TRBV7-9 TGTGCCAGCAGCAATACCGTCCCCGGGAACAATGAGCAGTTCTTC CASSNTVPGNNEQFF
TRBJ2-7 TRBD1 . TRBV5-6 TGTACCAGCAGCCCCATGGGACAGACTCTCTACGAGCAGTACTTC CTSSPMGQTLYEQYF
TRBJ2-1 TRBD2 . TRBV15 TGTGCCACCACTAGCGGGGAGGAGTCACATGAGCAGTTCTTC CATTSGEESHEQFF
TRBJ2-3 TRBD2 few TRBV15 TGTGCCACCAGCAGAGAAAGCGGGGGAAGCACAGATACGCAGTATTTT CATSRESGGSTDTQYF
TRBJ2-3 TRBD2 few TRBV28 TGTGCCAGCAGCCCCCCGGGACTAGTTAGAGATACGCAGTATTTT CASSPPGLVRDTQYF
TRBJ2-7 TRBD1 . TRBV11-2 TGTGCCAGCAGCCGAATGACAGGGTACGAGCAGTACTTC CASSRMTGYEQYF
TRBJ2-4 TRBD1 . TRBV20-1 TGCAGTGCTAGGGAATACAGGGGGCTCAAGCGGCAGTACTTC CSAREYRGLKRQYF
TRBJ1-2 . . TRBV11-1 TGTGCCAGCAGCTTGTCCCGGGACGGTCGGTCTAACTATGGCTGCACCTTC CASSLSRDGRSNYGCTF
TRBJ2-5 TRBD1 . TRBV5-1 TGCGCCAGCAGCTTGAGACAGGGGGATATAGGGACCCAGTACTTC CASSLRQGDIGTQYF
TRBJ1-5 TRBD1 few TRBV7-2 TGTGCCAGCAGCTTAGGCGTGGACAGGCTTCAGCCCCAGCATTTT CASSLGVDRLQPQHF
TRBJ2-3 TRBD1 . TRBV6-5 TGTGCCAGCAGCGCTCAGGGGGCGGTCACAGATACGCAGTATTTT CASSAQGAVTDTQYF
TRBJ2-7 . . TRBV4-1 TGCGCCAGCAGCCTCAGGGGGGGGATCTCCGACGAGCAGTACTTC CASSLRGGISDEQYF
TRBJ2-5 TRBD2 few TRBV6-5 TGTGCCAGCAGTTACTCTCCCAGCGGGGGGGAAGAGACCCAGTACTTC CASSYSPSGGEETQYF
TRBJ2-1 TRBD2 . TRBV14 TGTGCCAGCAGCACTTCCAAGGGAGCGGGGCGACCCTACAATGAGCAGTTCTTC CASSTSKGAGRPYNEQFF
TRBJ2-7 . few TRBV27 TGTGCCAGCAGCAGGGACCTGGTGGAGCAGTACTTC CASSRDLVEQYF
TRBJ2-1 TRBD1 . TRBV5-6 TGTGCCTGCTTGGACAGGGCTTACGATGAGCAGTTCTTC CACLDRAYDEQFF
TRBJ2-7 . once TRBV9 TGTGCCGGCAGCGTAGAGAGAACGGCCTCGTCGAAGCAGTACTTC CAGSVERTASSKQYF
TRBJ2-1 TRBD2 . TRBV6-2/TRBV6-3 TGTGCCAGCAGTTACGAGGGGAGCGGGGGGCCCAATCTCTCCTACAATGAGCAGTTCTTC CASSYEGSGGPNLSYNEQFF
TRBJ1-6 . . TRBV4-2 TGTGCCAGCAGGCCGTCGGTCTCCTATAATTCACCCCTCCACTTT CASRPSVSYNSPLHF
TRBJ2-7 TRBD1 few TRBV7-2 TGTGCCAGCAGCTGGGACAGGGGGAGCACCTACGAGCAGTACTTC CASSWDRGSTYEQYF
TRBJ2-7 . . TRBV21-1 TGTGCCAGCGCGGTAGGGGGACAGCACTCCTACGAGCAGTACTTC CASAVGGQHSYEQYF
TRBJ2-7 TRBD1 . TRBV7-3 TGTGCCAGCAGCTTAAGGGACAGGGTAAACGAGCAGTACTTC CASSLRDRVNEQYF
TRBJ1-5 . . TRBV2 TGTGCCAGCCGCGAAAGGCTGGATCAGCCCCAGCATTTT CASRERLDQPQHF
TRBJ1-2 TRBD1 few TRBV20-1 TGCAGTGCTAGAGATTTGGCAGGGGGAAACTATGGCTACACCTTC CSARDLAGGNYGYTF
TRBJ2-7 . many TRBV27 TGTGCCAGCAGTTCTCCGGGACGGAGCTCCTACGAGCAGTACTTC CASSSPGRSSYEQYF
TRBJ2-7 TRBD2 . TRBV9 TGTGCCAGCAGCGCCTCCGGGACTAGTTCCGAGCAGTACTTC CASSASGTSSEQYF
TRBJ2-3 TRBD2 . TRBV2 TGTGCCAGCATTTATGGGACTAGCGGGGATCCTAGCACAGATACGCAGTATTTT CASIYGTSGDPSTDTQYF
TRBJ2-7 TRBD1 . TRBV29-1 TGCAGCGTTGGAGGTAGGGGACAGGGTTACCCCTACGAGCAGTACTTC CSVGGRGQGYPYEQYF
TRBJ1-2 . few TRBV27 TGTGCCAGCACCCCTGGGAGGGACAATCCCTCGGGGACGGAGGGCTACACCTTC CASTPGRDNPSGTEGYTF
TRBJ1-2 . . TRBV6-5 TGTGCCAGCAGTTACTCATCGGGGCTCGGGTATGGCTACACCTTC CASSYSSGLGYGYTF
TRBJ2-1 . . TRBV2 TGTGCCAGCAGTGAAGGAGCTTGGGGGGACCACTACAATGAGCAGTTCTTC CASSEGAWGDHYNEQFF
TRBJ1-1 TRBD1 once TRBV18 TGTGCCAGCTCACGACAGGGAAGTAGCACTGAAGCTTTCTTT CASSRQGSSTEAFF
TRBJ2-7 . few TRBV4-2 TGTGCCAGCAGCCAAGAGGTGAGTAGCGGAGCCTACGAGCAGTACTTC CASSQEVSSGAYEQYF
TRBJ2-7 . . TRBV19 TGTGCCAGTAGTAAGTACGGACGCGAGCAGTACTTC CASSKYGREQYF
TRBJ1-2 TRBD1 . TRBV6-5 TGTGCCAGCAAGAAGCCAACAGGGGGAGGTGGCTACACCTTC CASKKPTGGGGYTF
TRBJ2-5 TRBD2 few TRBV4-1 TGCGCCAGCAGCCATTTTGGGGTAGCGGGGGCCCAAGAGACCCAGTACTTC CASSHFGVAGAQETQYF
TRBJ1-5 . . TRBV20-1 TGCAGTGCTAGAGATGTGGCAGGGGTTGCTCAGCCCCAGCATTTT CSARDVAGVAQPQHF
TRBJ2-1 . . TRBV7-8 TGTGCCAGCAGCGTAAAGTATATAGAGACCCAGTTCTTC CASSVKYIETQFF